This T cell receptor beta chain comes out of a study of shared clonotypes between healthy human individuals. About the study: Donors consisted of a couple of women and a few men between 18 and 49.

Whole-study findings and limits: Investigators collected only blood, and repertoires in tissues likely differ. Clonotype sharing across donors was expected to vary with sequencing depth.

Trimming removed 0 bases from V and 4 bases from J, with 9 bases in between. Per germline, CDR1 SGHTA and CDR2 FQGTGA. This CDR3 has 15 amino acids. Naive CD8 cells lacked CD45RO, underwent positive selection for CCR7 and left out terminally differentiated effector memory CD45RA+ cells. Sorted subsets were amplified in replicate PCRs using 150 to 250 ng DNA, 25,000 to 30,000 T cell genomes. Measured with immunoSEQ multiplex PCR; TCRdb has only the in-frame clones, and not every one. The sample lists approximately 810,000 clones, more than 85% occurring once. This clone was recorded once. What it recognizes is unknown.

The chain carries TRBV7-3 and TRBJ2-2; D might be TRBD2 (6 bases). The sequenced sample was naive CD8+ T cells sorted from blood. This receptor was taken from a man aged 25-45 years in good health. The CDR3 nucleotides are TGTGCCAGCAGCTTAACGGGGGGAGTCACCGGGGAGCTGTTTTTT. This translates into CASSLTGGVTGELFF.